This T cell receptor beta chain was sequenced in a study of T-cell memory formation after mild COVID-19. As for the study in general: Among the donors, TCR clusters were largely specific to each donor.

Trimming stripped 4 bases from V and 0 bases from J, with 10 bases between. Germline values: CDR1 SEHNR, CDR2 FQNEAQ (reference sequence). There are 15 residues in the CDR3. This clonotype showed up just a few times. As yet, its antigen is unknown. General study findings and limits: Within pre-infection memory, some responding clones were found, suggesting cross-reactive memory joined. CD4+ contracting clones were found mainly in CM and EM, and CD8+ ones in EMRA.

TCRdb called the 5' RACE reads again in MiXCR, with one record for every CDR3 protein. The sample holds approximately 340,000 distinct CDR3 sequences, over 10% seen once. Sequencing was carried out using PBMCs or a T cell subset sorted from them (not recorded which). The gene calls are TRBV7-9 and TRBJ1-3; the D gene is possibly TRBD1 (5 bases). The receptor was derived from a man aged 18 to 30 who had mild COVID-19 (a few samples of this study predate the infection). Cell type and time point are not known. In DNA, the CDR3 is TGTGCCAGCAGCTCCCCAGGGCACTCTGGAAACACCATATATTTT. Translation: CASSSPGHSGNTIYF.